This T cell receptor (beta chain) was retrieved from a study of STAT5B mutations in CD4+ large granular lymphocyte leukemia. Study conclusions and caveats: Patient CD4-sorted repertoires stayed more clonal than healthy ones after leukemic-clone removal. Main leukemic clonotypes were patient-specific, but approximately 25% appeared at low frequency elsewhere.

This CDR3 comprises 15 residues. Germline V gives CDR1 SEHNR, CDR2 FQNEAQ (reference sequence). Between the trimmed V and J ends, which lost 5 bases and 3 bases, there was a span of 14 bases. On this clone: The antigen is undetermined.

The authors' processing: The detection floor for productive clonotype frequency was 2.59 x 10-5. Data came from immunoSEQ multiplex PCR; TCRdb stores just in-frame clones and leaves some out. The V and J calls and clone size are taken from that table; D and trimming were inferred from the DNA. The repertoire includes approximately 19,000 clones, more than 65% of them detected once, and approximately 30% sits in the top ten. The sequence derives from a human donor in good health. The gene calls are TRBV7-9 and TRBJ1-5; D is possibly TRBD1 (6 bases). Sequencing used CD4+ T cells from blood buffy coats. The CDR3 sequence: CASSPTGSPNQPQHF. In nucleotides, the CDR3 is TGTGCCAGCAGCCCCACAGGGTCCCCCAATCAGCCCCAGCATTTT.